The sequence of this T cell receptor beta chain was determined in a study of T cell responses to AZD1222 COVID-19 vaccine. Study-level points and caveats: Spike-specific TCR breadth and depth were elevated following two AZD1222 doses. The study found vaccine-associated CD4 TCRs spanning spike, dominant at 160-218 and 743-854.

Assay: immunoSEQ multiplex PCR; the TCRdb copy retains only in-frame clones and omits some. Of about 170,000 clones in the sample, 75% to 90% were seen once. A remark on this clone: The antigen is undetermined.

V dropped 5 bases and J dropped 6 bases, with 16 bases sitting between them. The CDR3 consists of 14 residues. CDR1 is SGHTA and CDR2 is FQGNSA in the germline V gene. The chain couples TRBV7-2 to TRBJ1-2; D perhaps matches TRBD1 (6 bases). The receptor comes from an adult who received the MenACWY meningococcal vaccine as a control. The material was peripheral blood, obtained 28 days after the second dose of the MenACWY control vaccine. CDR3 DNA sequence: TGTGCCAGCAGCCCCTTAACAGGGACTGATGGCTACACCTTC. The encoded protein is CASSPLTGTDGYTF.